This T cell receptor beta chain was identified in a study of cytomegalovirus exposure and HLA in healthy donors. Trimming pared 10 bases from V and 8 bases from J, leaving 20 bases between. Germline-derived CDR1 and CDR2 are SNHLY and FYNNEI. The CDR3 spans 13 residues. Primers: 60 Vbeta forward and 13 Jbeta reverse. Sequencing used immunoSEQ multiplex PCR; TCRdb keeps in-frame clones, though not all of them. The profile shows about 57,000 clones, over 60% of them singletons. The gene calls are TRBV2 and TRBJ1-2, with unresolved D. Sequencing input: PBMCs. The sequence was obtained from a man aged 25-40 years in good health and CMV-seropositive. CDR3 nucleotide sequence: TGTGCCACCAACCTGGAGAAGTTTAGGGGCTACACCTTC. Its protein product is CATNLEKFRGYTF.